What follows is one TCR beta chain and its context. Its cognate antigen is unknown. The data belong to a study of early T cells in non-severe SARS-CoV-2 infection. Each cDNA molecule carried a unique molecular identifier. TCRdb reprocessed the 5' RACE reads via MiXCR and lists one record per CDR3 protein. The data contain tens of thousands of distinct CDR3 sequences, more than 9% of them singletons. V shed 4 bases and J shed 9 bases, with 19 bases lying between them. Germline V CDR1 and CDR2: GTSNPN, SVGIG (reference sequence). The CDR3 runs to 15 residues. Broader study findings: Private and CD4 specificities were missed by VDJdb matching, skewed to anti-spike CD8.

The rearrangement joins TRBV30 to TRBJ1-6; D possibly corresponds to TRBD1 (5 bases). This TCR was sampled from an adult who was a healthcare worker with PCR-confirmed SARS-CoV-2 infection or an uninfected control (not recorded which). Sequencing was done on a sample of whole blood. The CDR3 loop is CAWNKGLIVGSPLHF. The CDR3, as DNA: TGTGCCTGGAATAAGGGGCTTATTGTGGGTTCACCCCTCCACTTT.